A selection of T cell receptor beta chains follows, all from one sample in a study of T cells in Graves' hyperthyroidism and ophthalmopathy. Each CDR3 protein is one row after TCRdb ran MiXCR on the multiplex PCR reads. Among approximately 520,000 distinct CDR3 sequences listed, around 20% were seen once. Sample: blood. The origin of the receptors is a man between 18 and 35 years old with Graves' hyperthyroidism. Both conserved end residues are part of each CDR3. D genes are given only for firm matches. Not every row has a clone size; where given, it reads once, few, many or a size class.

>TRBJ1-3|many|NA|TRBV12-3/TRBV12-4
TGTGCCAGCAGTTTGTCCCCTGGAAACACCATATATTTT
CASSLSPGNTIYF
>TRBJ1-5|many|NA|TRBV7-2
TGTGCCAGCAGCTTAATATGGAAAGATCAGCCCCAGCATTTT
CASSLIWKDQPQHF
>TRBJ1-6|many|NA|TRBV6-5
TGTGCCAGCAGTTCGGGACCGTATAATTCACCCCTCCACTTT
CASSSGPYNSPLHF
>TRBJ2-7|many|NA|TRBV7-8
TGTGCCAGCAGCTTAGAGGGGCCGATCGGCGAGCAGTACTTC
CASSLEGPIGEQYF
>TRBJ1-2|many|TRBD1|TRBV20-1
TGCAGTGCTAGAGATCGGAGATGGGACAGTGATATTGATGGCTACACCTTC
CSARDRRWDSDIDGYTF
>TRBJ1-1|many|NA|TRBV28
TGTGCCAGCAGTTTATACAGGGCACTGAACACTGAAGCTTTCTTT
CASSLYRALNTEAFF
>TRBJ1-2|NA|NA|TRBV28
TGTGCCAGCAGTACCCCCGGGACACTACCGAACTATGGCTACACCTTC
CASSTPGTLPNYGYTF
>TRBJ2-2|NA|NA|TRBV11-1
TGTGCCAACCGAGGCTTATTTTCAGGGAACACCGGGGAGCTGTTTTTT
CANRGLFSGNTGELFF
>TRBJ2-5|many|NA|TRBV7-9
TGTGCCAGCAGCCAGGAAGAAGAGACCCAGTACTTC
CASSQEEETQYF
>TRBJ2-5|few|TRBD1|TRBV11-3
TGTGCCAGCAGCGTCGACAGGGGATGGGGAGAGACCCAGTACTTC
CASSVDRGWGETQYF
>TRBJ1-2|many|NA|TRBV13
TGTGCCAGCAGCTTAGGCCCGACGCCCTATGGCTACACCTTC
CASSLGPTPYGYTF
>TRBJ1-1|many|TRBD1|TRBV5-1
TGCGCCAGCAGCTTGGCCACAGGGGGCGTCGGCTTGGCTTTCTTT
CASSLATGGVGLAFF
>TRBJ1-1|NA|NA|TRBV6-1
TGTGCCAGCAGTGATATTCAGAACACTGAAGCTTTCTTT
CASSDIQNTEAFF
>TRBJ2-5|NA|NA|TRBV3-1
TGTGCCAGTAGTACCCAACAAGAGACCCAGTACTTC
CASSTQQETQYF
>TRBJ2-7|NA|TRBD1|TRBV6-1
TGTGCCAGCAGTGAATCGGCCACAGGGGCCTACGAGCAGTACTTC
CASSESATGAYEQYF
>TRBJ1-5|NA|TRBD1|TRBV20-1
TGCAGTGCTATCCGACAGGGGCGAAATCAGCCCCAGCATTTT
CSAIRQGRNQPQHF
>TRBJ1-2|many|NA|TRBV25-1
TGTGCCAGCAAGGGGCAGGGAAAGGACGTCTATGGCTACACCTTC
CASKGQGKDVYGYTF
>TRBJ2-5|NA|NA|TRBV12-3/TRBV12-4
TGTGCCAGCAGTTTAGGGGGGGCTGCTGAGACCCAGTACTTC
CASSLGGAAETQYF
>TRBJ1-1|many|NA|TRBV7-9
TGTGCCAGCAGCTTAGCGGTCACTGAAGCTCTCTTT
CASSLAVTEALF
>TRBJ1-2|many|NA|TRBV28
TGTGCCAGCTCAGCCCGGACAGTTAACTATGGCTACACCTTC
CASSARTVNYGYTF
>TRBJ1-5|many|NA|TRBV12-3/TRBV12-4
TGTGCCAGCAGTTTAAACGCGGGCAATCAGCCCCAGCATTTT
CASSLNAGNQPQHF
>TRBJ1-2|NA|TRBD1|TRBV28
TGTGCCAGCACTCCGGGGGGACAGGGCTATGGCTACACCTTC
CASTPGGQGYGYTF
>TRBJ2-7|many|NA|TRBV5-1
TGCGCCAGCAGCGCCGACAGCAACGAGCAGTACTTC
CASSADSNEQYF
>TRBJ1-5|many|NA|TRBV12-3/TRBV12-4
TGTGCCAGCAGTTCCCAGGGACCTCAGCCCCAGCATTTT
CASSSQGPQPQHF
>TRBJ1-1|many|NA|TRBV11-1
TGTGCCAGCAGCATCATAAGAGGAACTGAAGCTTTCTTT
CASSIIRGTEAFF
>TRBJ1-1|few|NA|TRBV11-2
TGTGCCAGCAGCTCCTTCGGGGTAGAAGCTTTCTTT
CASSSFGVEAFF
>TRBJ2-4|many|NA|TRBV6-1
TGTGCCAGCTGGGAACGGGGGATGGATAACATTCAGTACTTC
CASWERGMDNIQYF
>TRBJ2-7|few|TRBD1|TRBV13
TGTGCCAGCAGCCCCACCTCCGGGACAGGGATGGAGGGAGACTACGAGCAGTACTTC
CASSPTSGTGMEGDYEQYF
>TRBJ1-2|few|TRBD1|TRBV12-3/TRBV12-4
TGTGCCAGCAGTTTTCACAGGGGGGCCTATGGCTACACCTTC
CASSFHRGAYGYTF
>TRBJ1-1|many|NA|TRBV6-1
TGTGCCAGCAGTGGGGACAAGCCCGAAGCTTTCTTT
CASSGDKPEAFF
>TRBJ2-7|many|TRBD1|TRBV6-1
TGTGCCATCAATACCGGGACAGACTCCTACGAGCAGTACTTC
CAINTGTDSYEQYF
>TRBJ1-2|few|NA|TRBV20-1
TGCAGTGCTAGAGATTTGGCAGCCGGGGTCGGTGGCTACACCTTC
CSARDLAAGVGGYTF
>TRBJ2-5|NA|NA|TRBV9
TGTGCCAGCAGCATACTAGGAGGACAGCAAGAGACCCAGTACTTC
CASSILGGQQETQYF
>TRBJ2-7|many|TRBD1|TRBV28
TGTGCCAGCAGTTCGTCCGGGACAGGGATCTACGAGCAGTACTTC
CASSSSGTGIYEQYF
>TRBJ1-3|NA|TRBD1|TRBV12-3/TRBV12-4
TGTGCCACCCGCCGGGACAGGGCCTTATACTCTGGAAACACCATATATTTT
CATRRDRALYSGNTIYF
>TRBJ1-1|many|NA|TRBV12-3/TRBV12-4
TGTGCCAGCAGTTTAAGGCAGTCCGTGGGGGAAGCTTTCTTT
CASSLRQSVGEAFF
>TRBJ2-7|many|TRBD1|TRBV5-1
TGCGCCAGCAGCGAGCAGGGGGCCTACGAGCAGTACTTC
CASSEQGAYEQYF
>TRBJ1-6|few|TRBD1|TRBV19
TGTGCCAGTAAGGGGACAGGCGACTGGGACTCACCCCTCCACTTT
CASKGTGDWDSPLHF
>TRBJ1-5|many|NA|TRBV5-5
TGTGCCAGCAGCTTAGAGGGTTTCAATCAGCCCCAGCATTTT
CASSLEGFNQPQHF
>TRBJ2-7|many|NA|TRBV2
TGTGCCAGCAGACTAGCAGACGAGCAGTACTTC
CASRLADEQYF
>TRBJ1-1|many|NA|TRBV12-3/TRBV12-4
TGTGCCAGCAGTTTTAGCCAGGGAAACACTGAAGCTTTCTTT
CASSFSQGNTEAFF
>TRBJ2-7|few|NA|TRBV5-5
TGTGCCAGCAGCTTACTTTGGGGGGTCTACGAGCAGTACTTC
CASSLLWGVYEQYF
>TRBJ2-5|few|NA|TRBV19
TGTGCCAGTACCTGGGGGAACAGCCGAGCGGAGACCCAGTACTTC
CASTWGNSRAETQYF
>TRBJ2-5|few|TRBD2|TRBV27
TGTGCCAGCAGCCCCGTGCGGGGCGGGGGGGGGGAGACCCAGTACTTC
CASSPVRGGGGETQYF
>TRBJ1-2|many|TRBD1|TRBV28
TGTGCCAGCAGTACCGGACAGGGGAGCTATGGCTACACCTTC
CASSTGQGSYGYTF
>TRBJ2-7|NA|NA|TRBV5-1
TGCGCCAGCAGCTTGGTGGCGACTAGTGGCGAGCAGTACTTC
CASSLVATSGEQYF
>TRBJ1-2|many|TRBD1|TRBV27
TGTGCCAGCAGTCCACGTCGACAGGGGTATGGCTACACCTTC
CASSPRRQGYGYTF
>TRBJ2-4|NA|TRBD1|TRBV5-5
TGTGCCAGCAGCTTTACGACAGGGGGCGAAAACATTCAGTACTTC
CASSFTTGGENIQYF
>TRBJ2-7|many|TRBD2|TRBV6-2/TRBV6-3
TGTGCCAGCAGTTACCGCACCCCGGGACTAGCCGTATACGAGCAGTACTTC
CASSYRTPGLAVYEQYF
>TRBJ1-2|few|NA|TRBV7-9
TGTGCCAGCAGCTTAGACCCATACACCTATGGCTACACCTTC
CASSLDPYTYGYTF
>TRBJ2-7|NA|TRBD1|TRBV6-1
TGTGCCAGCAGCCTAAGACAGGGGCTCTACGAGCAGTACTTC
CASSLRQGLYEQYF
>TRBJ1-2|NA|NA|TRBV15
TGTGCCACCAGCAGAGATCGGGCAGGCCCTGGCTACACCTTC
CATSRDRAGPGYTF